Following are 29 T cell receptor beta chains from one sample sequenced in a study of T cells in Graves' hyperthyroidism and ophthalmopathy. Amplification targeted TCR beta CDR3 regions from RNA transcripts. The study used the HTBI primer set for a first-round RT-PCR of the TCR CDR3. Each CDR3 protein is one row after TCRdb ran MiXCR on the multiplex PCR reads. The sample records roughly 170,000 distinct CDR3 sequences, about 15% being singletons. The sample comprised blood. The receptors stem from a woman aged 45-60 years with Graves' hyperthyroidism.

The chain combines TRBV27 with TRBJ1-5, with a possible D match to TRBD1 (6 bases). With 5 bases removed from V and 5 bases from J, the gap between germline ends came to 13 bases. Germline V CDR1 and CDR2: MNHEY, SMNVEV (reference sequence). CDR3 size: 14 residues. The CDR3 is CASSRNRADQPQHF. Written as DNA, the CDR3 is TGTGCCAGCAGTAGGAACAGGGCGGATCAGCCCCAGCATTTT.

The sample holds many counts of this clonotype. The genes are TRBV7-8 and TRBJ2-6; 10 nucleotides agree with TRBD2. Trimming removed 3 bases from V and 0 bases from J; junction bases left unmatched: 5. CDR3 size: 18 residues. Per germline, CDR1 SGHVS and CDR2 FQNEAQ. The CDR3 DNA follows: TGTGCCAGCAGCTTGCGAGCGGGGGGGAGCTCTGGGGCCAACGTCCTGACTTTC. Translation: CASSLRAGGSSGANVLTF.

This clonotype was seen many times. CDR3 coding DNA: TGTGCCACCAGGCGCCAGGGGTTAGACACTGAAGCTTTCTTT. Protein product: CATRRQGLDTEAFF. The chain employs TRBV15 and TRBJ1-1, with a weak D call TRBD1 (6 bases). V was shortened by 6 bases and J by 3 bases, with 14 bases between the two germline ends. The CDR3 loop spans 14 amino acids. The germline CDR1 and CDR2 sequences are LNHNV and YYDKDF (reference sequence).

This clonotype appeared many times. The CDR3 DNA sequence: TGCGCCAGCAGCTTCGGTGCCGGGCCGGACGAGCAGTACTTC. It is translated as CASSFGAGPDEQYF. V and J are TRBV5-1 and TRBJ2-7; no reliable D call. The CDR3 spans 14 residues. Germline V gives CDR1 SGHRS, CDR2 YFSETQ. The ends were cut back, 2 bases at V and 5 bases at J, with 14 bases in the middle.

With regard to this clonotype: Just one base apart from a much larger clone, this may be a read error. The chain combines TRBV6-4 with TRBJ2-2, with 7 bases identical to TRBD1. CDR1 is MRHNA, CDR2 SNTAGT, per germline. This CDR3 is built from 15 residues. Written as DNA, the CDR3 is TGTACCAGCACTCCAGGGGGTGCGAACACCGGGGAGCTGTTTTTT. It yields the protein CTSTPGGANTGELFF.

This sequence joins TRBV19 and TRBJ2-2; 7 positions agree with TRBD2. The V gene's germline CDR1 is LNHDA and CDR2 SQIVND (reference sequence). The CDR3 is made up of 13 amino acids. After removal of 7 bases from V and 5 bases from J, the junction contained 4 bases not matched to a gene. The chain's CDR3 is CASIPGGTGELFF. The CDR3 nucleotides are TGTGCCAGTATCCCGGGGGGTACCGGGGAGCTGTTTTTT.

This chain connects TRBV4-1 to TRBJ2-7, with D unclear. The CDR3 covers 16 residues. The ends were cut back, 0 bases at V and 1 base at J, with 13 bases in the middle. Per germline, CDR1 MGHRA and CDR2 YSYEKL. CDR3 amino acids: CASSQDPRSLSYEQYF. CDR3 coding DNA: TGCGCCAGCAGCCAAGATCCCAGGAGTCTTTCCTACGAGCAGTACTTC.

This clonotype was seen repeatedly, ten times or more. This sequence joins TRBV20-1 and TRBJ2-7, with D unresolved. CDR1 is DFQATT, CDR2 SNEGSKA, per germline (reference sequence). V lost 1 base and J lost 5, with 12 bases in between. The CDR3 runs 13 residues. In nucleotides, the CDR3 is TGCAGTGCTAGAGGATCTCCAGGCGACGAGCAGTACTTC. The encoded protein is CSARGSPGDEQYF.

This clonotype occurred many times. The chain has TRBV7-2 and TRBJ2-7, with no clear D. From germline, CDR1 is SGHTA and CDR2 FQGNSA. The CDR3 length is 14 residues. V dropped 2 bases and J dropped 6 bases, with 14 bases sitting between them. The CDR3 nucleotides are TGTGCCAGCAGCTTATCGGTGGGCGGCGGCGAGCAGTACTTC. Translation gives CASSLSVGGGEQYF.

The chain employs TRBV7-9 and TRBJ2-7; TRBD2 might be the D (5 bases). The germline V gene has CDR1 SEHNR and CDR2 FQNEAQ (reference sequence). CDR3 length: 15 residues. The V end lost 5 bases, the J end lost 6 bases, and 20 bases lay between the germline ends. The CDR3: CASSDGLSTWGEQYF. CDR3 bases: TGTGCCAGCAGCGACGGACTCTCAACTTGGGGCGAGCAGTACTTC.

This rearrangement joins TRBV28 to TRBJ1-5; D may be TRBD1 (5 bases). V dropped 5 bases and J dropped 5 bases, with 16 bases sitting between them. The CDR3 sequence is 15 residues long. Germline lookup yields CDR1 MDHEN and CDR2 SYDVKM. The CDR3, as DNA: TGTGCCAGCAGTCCCCTGGGGCAGCCTGATCAGCCCCAGCATTTT. Amino acid sequence: CASSPLGQPDQPQHF.

This clonotype was seen many times. The V call is TRBV7-2, the J call TRBJ2-7, with a tentative D call TRBD2 (5 bases). CDR3 length: 16 amino acids. V was cut by 0 bases and J by 4 bases, with 16 bases left in between. The germline V gene encodes CDR1 SGHTA and CDR2 FQGNSA. The CDR3 sequence is CASSLAAEGRTYEQYF. The CDR3 DNA follows: TGTGCCAGCAGCTTAGCCGCTGAAGGACGGACTTACGAGCAGTACTTC.

The gene calls are TRBV6-2 or TRBV6-3 and TRBJ2-5; D not certain. The germline V and J ends were trimmed by 0 bases and 0 bases, with 8 bases remaining between them. Germline V lookup: CDR1 MNHEY, CDR2 SVGEGT. The CDR3 loop spans 15 amino acids. The CDR3 here is CASSYSGPDQETQYF. The DNA of the CDR3 is TGTGCCAGCAGTTACTCTGGGCCAGACCAAGAGACCCAGTACTTC.

The table lists this clonotype with many counts. The chain is built from TRBV6-1 and TRBJ2-2, with TRBD1 matching over 11 bases. V lost 5 bases to trimming and J lost 6 bases; unmatched junction nucleotides: 8. Germline V lookup: CDR1 MNHNS, CDR2 SASEGT. The CDR3 has 16 amino acids. CDR3 coding DNA: TGTGCCAGCAGTATGGACAGGGGGCGGATTCCCGGGGAGCTGTTTTTT. Residues: CASSMDRGRIPGELFF.

This clonotype was detected only a few times. This CDR3 is missing its conserved last phenylalanine or tryptophan, likely due to a read error. The V and J genes are TRBV19 and TRBJ1-1, with 8 bases matching TRBD1. Germline V gene lookup returns CDR1 LNHDA and CDR2 SQIVND (reference sequence). CDR3 size: 14 residues. Losses at the gene ends were 5 bases for V and 1 base for J; bases not matched to a gene: 3. The CDR3 DNA reads TGTGCCAGTAGTCCAGGGACAGGGAACACTGAAGCTTTCTCT. Protein product: CASSPGTGNTEAFS.

The table lists this clonotype with a few counts. A much more abundant neighbour one base away suggests this may be a read error. Lacking the conserved final phenylalanine or tryptophan, this CDR3 likely reflects a read error. The chain links TRBV6-5 to TRBJ1-5, with TRBD1 identical over 9 bases. V lost 0 bases and J lost 5; bases outside the gene matches: 8. CDR1 and CDR2 from the germline V gene are MNHEY and SVGAGI. This CDR3 is built from 17 residues. The CDR3 nucleotides read TGTGCCAGCAGTTACTCGGCAACCGGGACAGGGTATCAGCCCCAGCATCTT. Amino acid sequence: CASSYSATGTGYQPQHL.

This clonotype was observed many times. The chain joins TRBV6-2 or TRBV6-3 to TRBJ1-1; no clear D gene. Germline V gene data show CDR1 as MNHEY and CDR2 as SVGEGT. Trimming left V 8 bases short and J 1 base short, with 14 bases between. This CDR3 spans 14 amino acids. CDR3 sequence: CASEVTPRNTEAFF. The CDR3 coding sequence is TGTGCCAGCGAAGTTACACCCAGGAACACTGAAGCTTTCTTT.

Ten or more counts support this clonotype. V is TRBV29-1 and J is TRBJ2-3; a possible D gene is TRBD2 (7 bases). The CDR3 is made up of 15 amino acids. From germline, CDR1 is SQVTM and CDR2 ANQGSEA. The V and J ends lost 4 bases and 5 bases respectively, with 19 bases between them. CDR3 in DNA: TGCAGCGTTGGGCGGGCGGGGGCTTCGGGAGATACGCAGTATTTT. It is translated as CSVGRAGASGDTQYF.

This chain uses TRBV5-1 with TRBJ2-3, with 7 bases that match TRBD1. The CDR3 has 14 residues. In germline, CDR1 is SGHRS, CDR2 YFSETQ. V trimming: 4 bases; J trimming: 2 bases; junction bases outside the gene matches: 4. The CDR3 spells CASSQGQVTDTQYF. The DNA for the CDR3 is TGCGCCAGCAGCCAAGGACAGGTCACAGATACGCAGTATTTT.

This clonotype was detected many times. In DNA form, the CDR3 reads TGTGCCAGCAGCCCGGGACAGTTCTCTGGAAACACCATATATTTT. This encodes CASSPGQFSGNTIYF. The gene calls are TRBV3-1 and TRBJ1-3; 7 nucleotides agree with TRBD1. The germline V gene encodes CDR1 LGHDT and CDR2 YNNKEL (reference sequence). V shed 4 bases, J shed 0 bases, and the junction held 3 bases outside the gene matches. CDR3 length: 15 residues.

The V call is TRBV19, the J call TRBJ1-1; D gene uncertain. The V end was cut by 10 bases, the J end by 3 bases, with 6 bases between. There are 10 residues in the CDR3. Germline lookup yields CDR1 LNHDA and CDR2 SQIVND (reference sequence). The CDR3 protein is CATGYTEAFF. CDR3 coding DNA: TGTGCCACCGGATACACTGAAGCTTTCTTT. Full variable domain (missing parts from reference TRBV19 and TRBJ1-1): DGGITQSPKYLFRKEGQNVTLSCEQNLNHDAMYWYRQDPGQGLRLIYYSQIVNDFQKGDIAEGYSVSREKKESFPLTVTSAQKNPTAFYLCATGYTEAFFGQGTRLTVV.

This clonotype showed up many times. The chain uses TRBV2 and TRBJ1-4, with D hard to call. Trimming left V 6 bases short and J 4 bases short, with 18 bases between. The CDR3 has 16 amino acids. Germline V lookup: CDR1 SNHLY, CDR2 FYNNEI. In nucleotides, the CDR3 is TGTGCCAGCAGAAGGACGGGCACTGGTAGTAATGAAAAACTGTTTTTT. It translates to CASRRTGTGSNEKLFF.

J is TRBJ1-4 and V is TRBV28; TRBD1 might be the D (6 bases). The CDR3 spans 14 residues. The V end was cut by 7 bases, the J end by 3 bases, with 12 bases between. Germline V gene data show CDR1 as MDHEN and CDR2 as SYDVKM. The CDR3, as DNA: TGTGCCAGCACCAGGGGCTTACCTAATGAAAAACTGTTTTTT. This codes for CASTRGLPNEKLFF.

In DNA, the CDR3 is TGTGCCAGCAGCTTTTTAGGGGGGGGTAGCGTCGGGCCAAATGAGCAGTTCTTC. Translated, it gives CASSFLGGGSVGPNEQFF. The rearrangement uses TRBV7-2 and TRBJ2-1; D may be TRBD2 (7 bases). V was clipped by 3 bases and J by 7 bases, with 25 bases between them. CDR3 length equals 18 residues. Germline V gives CDR1 SGHTA, CDR2 FQGNSA.

Comment on this clonotype: A read error is possible here, since a much larger clone lies one base away. The chain is built from TRBV5-1 and TRBJ2-5; 8 bases map to TRBD2. This CDR3 spans 15 amino acids. J gave up 4 bases and V 6 bases, and 11 bases lay outside the gene matches. Germline CDR1 is SGHRS and CDR2 is YFSETQ. In DNA form, the CDR3 reads TGCGCCAGCATGATGAGCGGGGGCGCAACAGAGACCCAGTACTTC. Translation: CASMMSGGATETQYF.

The sample holds many counts of this clonotype. The chain carries TRBV10-3 and TRBJ2-7; 11 bases are shared with TRBD1. V was clipped by 0 bases and J by 4 bases; unmatched bases: 2. Germline CDR1 reads ENHRY; CDR2 reads SYGVKD. This CDR3 comprises 15 residues. CDR3 sequence reads: CAISESRDRGYEQYF. DNA for the CDR3: TGTGCCATCAGTGAGTCGAGGGACAGGGGGTACGAGCAGTACTTC.

This clonotype was picked up many times. The rearrangement links TRBV14 to TRBJ2-3; D may match TRBD1 or TRBD2 (6 bases each). Germline V gives CDR1 SGHDN, CDR2 FVKESK. V lost 5 bases and J lost 0, with 12 bases in between. This CDR3 has 15 amino acids. The CDR3 DNA reads TGTGCCAGCAGCTCCCTAGGGGGGAGCACAGATACGCAGTATTTT. Residues: CASSSLGGSTDTQYF.

In this sample, this clonotype turned up many times. The chain employs TRBV12-3 or TRBV12-4 and TRBJ1-1, with D perhaps matching TRBD1 (5 bases). Trimming stripped 8 bases from V and 1 base from J, with 23 bases between. The CDR3 sequence is 17 residues long. The CDR3 DNA follows: TGTGCCAGCGGGACTCCTAAAGGGAATCTCAGGAACACTGAAGCTTTCTTT. This sequence encodes CASGTPKGNLRNTEAFF.

This clonotype was seen many times. The chain employs TRBV5-6 and TRBJ2-5; D is unresolved. Trimming removed 0 bases at V and 2 bases at J, with 5 bases between. Per the germline V gene, CDR1 is SGHDT and CDR2 is YYEEEE. CDR3 size: 13 residues. CDR3 sequence: CASSLARQETQYF. CDR3 DNA: TGTGCCAGCAGCTTGGCCAGGCAAGAGACCCAGTACTTC.